These T cell receptor beta chains were read from a single sample in a study of blood T cell repertoires in COVID-19. Produced via immunoSEQ multiplex PCR; TCRdb's table is partial and in-frame only. The sample has about 530,000 clones, roughly nine tenths seen once. What was sequenced was peripheral blood. These receptors were obtained from a woman aged 45-65 years with COVID-19, enrolled during active disease. Each CDR3 is given with its conserved first and last residue. A D gene is named only where the DNA matches it firmly. Expanded clones get a size class; other rows say once, few or many, or leave the size out.

j_gene | abundance | v_gene | d_gene | CDR3aa | CDR3nt
TRBJ2-1 | . | TRBV10-1 | TRBD1 | CASSNRGSYNEQFF | TGCGCCAGCAGCAACAGGGGGTCCTACAATGAGCAGTTCTTC
TRBJ2-1 | . | TRBV9 | . | CASSVGQRDEQFF | TGTGCCAGCAGCGTGGGGCAACGCGATGAGCAGTTCTTC
TRBJ1-4 | . | TRBV3-1/TRBV3-2 | . | CASSQELGEGEKLFF | TGTGCCAGCAGCCAAGAGTTAGGGGAGGGTGAAAAACTGTTTTTT
TRBJ1-2 | . | TRBV5-1 | . | CASSSEGQGYTF | TGCGCCAGCAGCTCCGAGGGCCAGGGCTACACCTTC
TRBJ1-5 | many | TRBV19 | TRBD1 | CASSVQLGTDPQHF | TGTGCCAGTAGTGTCCAATTAGGGACAGATCCCCAGCATTTT
TRBJ1-1 | . | TRBV5-6 | TRBD1 | CASSLGGQVPEAFF | TGTGCCAGCAGCTTGGGGGGACAGGTTCCCGAAGCTTTCTTT
TRBJ1-2 | . | TRBV28 | TRBD1 | CASSLPGGAGYTF | TGTGCCAGCAGTTTGCCAGGGGGCGCTGGCTACACCTTC
TRBJ1-5 | . | TRBV6-2/TRBV6-3 | . | CASSYLSPGSSLNSNQPQHF | TGTGCCAGCAGTTACTTATCCCCGGGGTCCTCCCTGAATAGCAATCAGCCCCAGCATTTT
TRBJ2-1 | . | TRBV27 | TRBD2 | CASSPAAGGVINEQFF | TGTGCCAGCAGTCCCGCCGCGGGGGGAGTTATAAATGAGCAGTTCTTC
TRBJ2-3 | . | TRBV24-1 | TRBD2 | CATSAPGGVTQYF | TGTGCCACCAGTGCCCCCGGGGGGGTGACGCAGTATTTT
TRBJ1-2 | . | TRBV3-1/TRBV3-2 | TRBD1 | CASSRNRDRGYTF | TGTGCCAGCAGCCGCAACCGGGACAGGGGCTACACCTTC
TRBJ1-5 | few | TRBV10-3 | . | CAISESKKGDQPQHF | TGTGCCATCAGTGAGTCGAAAAAGGGAGATCAGCCCCAGCATTTT
TRBJ1-6 | . | TRBV10-3 | . | CAISESSGSPLHF | TGTGCCATCAGTGAGTCTTCCGGTTCACCCCTCCACTTT
TRBJ1-2 | . | TRBV12-3/TRBV12-4 | TRBD1 | CASSLQGRGYTF | TGTGCCAGCAGCTTACAGGGGCGAGGCTACACCTTC
TRBJ1-5 | . | TRBV19 | TRBD1 | CASNIGTGWHF | TGTGCCAGTAATATAGGGACAGGTTGGCATTTT
TRBJ1-6 | . | TRBV19 | . | CASRVGQGESPLHF | TGTGCCAGTAGAGTGGGGCAAGGTGAATCACCCCTCCACTTT
TRBJ1-6 | . | TRBV6-5 | . | CAIPGKGLDSPLHF | TGTGCCATCCCCGGGAAGGGTTTAGATTCACCCCTCCACTTT
TRBJ1-1 | . | TRBV15 | . | CATSWGPNRDTEAFF | TGTGCCACCAGCTGGGGGCCCAACAGGGACACTGAAGCTTTCTTT
TRBJ1-2 | . | TRBV4-1 | . | CASSQDTPVGRPRYGYTF | TGCGCCAGCAGCCAAGATACTCCCGTTGGCAGGCCCCGCTATGGCTACACCTTC
TRBJ2-3 | . | TRBV10-3 | . | CAISGWDSGGTQYF | TGTGCCATCAGCGGGTGGGACTCCGGCGGTACGCAGTATTTT
TRBJ1-1 | . | TRBV30 | TRBD1 | CAWSPTGAMNTEAFF | TGTGCCTGGAGTCCGACAGGGGCTATGAACACTGAAGCTTTCTTT
TRBJ1-2 | . | TRBV6-5 | . | CASSYPGGFGGYTF | TGTGCCAGCAGTTACCCGGGGGGCTTTGGGGGCTACACCTTC
TRBJ1-5 | . | TRBV30 | . | CAGDIGGRAQHF | TGTGCCGGGGACATCGGAGGTAGGGCCCAGCATTTT
TRBJ1-2 | . | TRBV25-1 | . | CASSESSFGYGYTF | TGTGCCAGCAGTGAATCGAGCTTTGGCTATGGCTACACCTTC
TRBJ2-3 | . | TRBV6-5 | . | CASSYRTSTDTQYF | TGTGCCAGCAGTTACAGGACTAGCACAGATACGCAGTATTTT